The clone carrying this T cell receptor beta chain was seen a few times. This entry is derived from a study of Graves' ophthalmopathy and Graves' hyperthyroidism. The germline V gene encodes CDR1 MNHEY and CDR2 SVGAGI. With V trimmed by 5 bases and J by 11 bases, 15 bases remained unmatched. The CDR3 length is 15 residues. RNA transcripts yielded amplified TCR beta CDR3 regions. Second-round multiplex PCR came after a first-round RT-PCR that employed HTBI primers. TCRdb reprocessed the multiplex PCR reads via MiXCR and lists one record per CDR3 protein. Here the sample spans around 1,200,000 distinct CDR3 sequences, 35% to 40% being singletons.

The sample taken for sequencing was peripheral blood or thyroid tissue (not recorded which). This TCR was recovered from an adult man with Graves' hyperthyroidism. This chain connects TRBV6-5 to TRBJ1-5; 7 bases align to TRBD1. CDR3 loop: CASSPRTGPAPSQHF. The DNA of the CDR3 is TGTGCCAGCAGTCCGAGGACAGGTCCTGCTCCATCCCAGCATTTT.